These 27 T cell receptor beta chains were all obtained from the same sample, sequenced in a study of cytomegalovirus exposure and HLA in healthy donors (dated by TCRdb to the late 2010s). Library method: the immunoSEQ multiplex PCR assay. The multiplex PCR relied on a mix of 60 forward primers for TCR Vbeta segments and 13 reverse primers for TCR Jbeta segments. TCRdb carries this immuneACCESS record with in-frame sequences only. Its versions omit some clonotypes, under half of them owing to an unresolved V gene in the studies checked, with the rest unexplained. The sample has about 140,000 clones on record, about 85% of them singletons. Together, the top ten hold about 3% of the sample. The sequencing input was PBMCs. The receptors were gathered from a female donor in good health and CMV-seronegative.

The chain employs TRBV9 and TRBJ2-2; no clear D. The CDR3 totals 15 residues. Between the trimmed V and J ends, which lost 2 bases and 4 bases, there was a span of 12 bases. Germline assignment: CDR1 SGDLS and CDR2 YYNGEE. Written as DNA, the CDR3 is TGTGCCAGCAGCGTCCGGTCCGCAGGCACCGGGGAGCTGTTTTTT. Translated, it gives CASSVRSAGTGELFF.

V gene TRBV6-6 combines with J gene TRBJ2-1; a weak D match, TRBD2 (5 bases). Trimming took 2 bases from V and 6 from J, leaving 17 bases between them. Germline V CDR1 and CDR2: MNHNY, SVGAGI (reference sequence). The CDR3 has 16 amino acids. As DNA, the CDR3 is TGTGCCAGCAGTTACACTTTACTAGGCCTAGGCAATGAGCAGTTCTTC. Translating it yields CASSYTLLGLGNEQFF.

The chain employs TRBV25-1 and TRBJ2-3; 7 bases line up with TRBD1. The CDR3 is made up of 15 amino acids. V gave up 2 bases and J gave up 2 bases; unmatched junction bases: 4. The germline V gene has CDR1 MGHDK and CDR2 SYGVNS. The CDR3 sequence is CASSERQGTTDTQYF. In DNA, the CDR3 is TGTGCCAGCAGTGAAAGACAGGGCACCACAGATACGCAGTATTTT.

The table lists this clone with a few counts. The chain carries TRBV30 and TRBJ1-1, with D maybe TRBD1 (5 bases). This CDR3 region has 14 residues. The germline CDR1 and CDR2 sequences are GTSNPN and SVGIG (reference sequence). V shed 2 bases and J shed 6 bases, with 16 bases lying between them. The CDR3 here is CAWSKSRASSEAFF. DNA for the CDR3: TGTGCCTGGAGTAAAAGCAGGGCGTCTTCTGAAGCTTTCTTT.

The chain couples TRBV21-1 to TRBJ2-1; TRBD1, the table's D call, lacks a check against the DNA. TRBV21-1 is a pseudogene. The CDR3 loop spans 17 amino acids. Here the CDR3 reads CASSKVKGQGTYNEQFF. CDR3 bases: TGTGCCAGCAGCAAAGTTAAGGGACAGGGGACGTACAATGAGCAGTTCTTC.

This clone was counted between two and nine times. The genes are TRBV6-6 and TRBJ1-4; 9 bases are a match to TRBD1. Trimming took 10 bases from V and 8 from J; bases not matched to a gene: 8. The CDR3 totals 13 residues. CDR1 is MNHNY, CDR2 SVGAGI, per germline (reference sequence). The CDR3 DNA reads TGTGCCACCGAGGACAGGGGAGGGGAAAAACTGTTTTTT. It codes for CATEDRGGEKLFF.

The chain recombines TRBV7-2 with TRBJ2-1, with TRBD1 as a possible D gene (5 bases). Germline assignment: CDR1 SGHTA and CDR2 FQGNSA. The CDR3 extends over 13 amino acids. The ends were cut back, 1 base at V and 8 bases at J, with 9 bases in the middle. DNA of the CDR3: TGTGCCAGCAGCTTAGTGCAGGGCCATGAGCAGTTCTTC. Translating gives CASSLVQGHEQFF.

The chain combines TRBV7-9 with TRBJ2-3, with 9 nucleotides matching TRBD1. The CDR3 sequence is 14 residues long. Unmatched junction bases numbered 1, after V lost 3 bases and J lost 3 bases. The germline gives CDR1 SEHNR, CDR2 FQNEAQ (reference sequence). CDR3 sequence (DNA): TGTGCCAGCAGCTTCGGGACAGGGACAGATACGCAGTATTTT. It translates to CASSFGTGTDTQYF.

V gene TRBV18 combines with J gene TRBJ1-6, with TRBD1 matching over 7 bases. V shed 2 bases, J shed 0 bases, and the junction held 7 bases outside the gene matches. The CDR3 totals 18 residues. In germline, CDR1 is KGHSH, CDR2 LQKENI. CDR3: CASSPMGQSSSYNSPLHF. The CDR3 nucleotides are TGTGCCAGCTCACCAATGGGACAGTCCAGCTCCTATAATTCACCCCTCCACTTT.

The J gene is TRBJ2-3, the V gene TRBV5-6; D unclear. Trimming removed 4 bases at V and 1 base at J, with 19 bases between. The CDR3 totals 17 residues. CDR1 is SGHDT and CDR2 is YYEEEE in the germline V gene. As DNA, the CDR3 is TGTGCCAGCAGCGCGCTCGGGTTGGAGCCTGGCACAGATACGCAGTATTTT. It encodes CASSALGLEPGTDTQYF.

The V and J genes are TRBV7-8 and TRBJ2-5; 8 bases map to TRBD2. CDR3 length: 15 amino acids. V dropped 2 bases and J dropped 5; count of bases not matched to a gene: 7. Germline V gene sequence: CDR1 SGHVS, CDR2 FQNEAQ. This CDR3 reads CASSLSGGILETQYF. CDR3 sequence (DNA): TGTGCCAGCAGCTTAAGCGGGGGAATTTTGGAGACCCAGTACTTC. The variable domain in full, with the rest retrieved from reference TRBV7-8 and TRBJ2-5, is GAGVSQSPRYKVAKRGQDVALRCDPISGHVSLFWYQQALGQGPEFLTYFQNEAQLDKSGLPSDRFFAERPEGSVSTLKIQRTQQEDSAVYLCASSLSGGILETQYFGPGTRLLVL.

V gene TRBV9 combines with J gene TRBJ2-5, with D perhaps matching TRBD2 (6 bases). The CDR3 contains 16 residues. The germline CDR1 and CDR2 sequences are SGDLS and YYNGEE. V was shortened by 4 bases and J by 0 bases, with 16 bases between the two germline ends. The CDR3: CASSLSAGSYQETQYF. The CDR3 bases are TGTGCCAGCAGCCTATCAGCGGGCTCCTACCAAGAGACCCAGTACTTC. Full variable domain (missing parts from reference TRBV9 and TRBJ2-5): DSGVTQTPKHLITATGQRVTLRCSPRSGDLSVYWYQQSLDQGLQFLIQYYNGEERAKGNILERFSAQQFPDLHSELNLSSLELGDSALYFCASSLSAGSYQETQYFGPGTRLLVL.

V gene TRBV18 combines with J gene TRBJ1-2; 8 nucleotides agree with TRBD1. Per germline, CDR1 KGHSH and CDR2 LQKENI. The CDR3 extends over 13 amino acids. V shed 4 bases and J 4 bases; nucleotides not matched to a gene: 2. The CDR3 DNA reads TGTGCCAGCTCACGGGACAGGACCTATGGCTACACCTTC. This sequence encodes CASSRDRTYGYTF.

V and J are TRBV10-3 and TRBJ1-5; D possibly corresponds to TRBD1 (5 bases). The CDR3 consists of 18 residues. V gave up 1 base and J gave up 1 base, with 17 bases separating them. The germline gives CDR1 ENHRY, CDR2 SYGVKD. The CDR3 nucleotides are TGTGCCATCAGTGAGTGGTTAAAAGGGGCCGGGAGCAATCAGCCCCAGCATTTT. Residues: CAISEWLKGAGSNQPQHF.

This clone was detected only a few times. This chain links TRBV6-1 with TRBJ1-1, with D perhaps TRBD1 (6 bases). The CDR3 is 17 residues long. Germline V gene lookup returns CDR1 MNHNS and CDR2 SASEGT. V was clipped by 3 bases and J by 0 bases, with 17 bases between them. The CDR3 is CASSEGMGTMMNTEAFF. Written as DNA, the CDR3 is TGTGCCAGCAGTGAGGGTATGGGGACAATGATGAACACTGAAGCTTTCTTT.

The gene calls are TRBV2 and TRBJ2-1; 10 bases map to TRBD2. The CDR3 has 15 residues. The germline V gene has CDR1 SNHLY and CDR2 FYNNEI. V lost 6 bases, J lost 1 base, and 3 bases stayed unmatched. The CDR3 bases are TGTGCCAGCAGCGTACTAGCGGGGTCCTACAATGAGCAGTTCTTC. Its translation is CASSVLAGSYNEQFF.

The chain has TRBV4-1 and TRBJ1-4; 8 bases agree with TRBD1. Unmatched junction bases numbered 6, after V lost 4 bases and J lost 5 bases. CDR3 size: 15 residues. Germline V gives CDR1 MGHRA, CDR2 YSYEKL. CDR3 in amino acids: CASSPTGVPNEKLFF. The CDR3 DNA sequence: TGCGCCAGCAGCCCGACAGGGGTTCCGAATGAAAAACTGTTTTTT.

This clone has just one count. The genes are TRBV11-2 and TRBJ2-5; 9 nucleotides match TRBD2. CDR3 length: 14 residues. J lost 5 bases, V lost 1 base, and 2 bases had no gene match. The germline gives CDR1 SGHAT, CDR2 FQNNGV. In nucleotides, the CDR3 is TGTGCCAGCAGCTTAGTAGCGGGGGCGGAGACCCAGTACTTC. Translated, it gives CASSLVAGAETQYF.

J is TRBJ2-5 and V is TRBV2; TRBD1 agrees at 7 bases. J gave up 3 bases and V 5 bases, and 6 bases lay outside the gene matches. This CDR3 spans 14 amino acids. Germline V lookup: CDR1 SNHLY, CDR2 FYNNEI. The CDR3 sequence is CASSLDRPEETQYF. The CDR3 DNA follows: TGTGCCAGCAGTTTGGACAGGCCTGAAGAGACCCAGTACTTC.

CDR3 DNA sequence: TGTGCCAGCAGTTTATCCGAACGAGGTGGTGGCTACACCTTC. Translating gives CASSLSERGGGYTF. The V and J genes are TRBV28 and TRBJ1-2, with D unresolved. Germline CDR1 reads MDHEN; CDR2 reads SYDVKM. The CDR3 runs to 14 residues. The germline V and J ends were trimmed by 1 base and 7 bases, with 13 bases remaining between them.

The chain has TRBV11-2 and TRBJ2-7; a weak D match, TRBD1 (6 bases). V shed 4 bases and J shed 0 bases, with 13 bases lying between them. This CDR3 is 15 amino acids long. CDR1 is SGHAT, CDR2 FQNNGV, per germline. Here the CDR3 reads CASSWATGSSYEQYF. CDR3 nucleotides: TGTGCCAGCAGCTGGGCCACAGGGAGCTCCTACGAGCAGTACTTC.

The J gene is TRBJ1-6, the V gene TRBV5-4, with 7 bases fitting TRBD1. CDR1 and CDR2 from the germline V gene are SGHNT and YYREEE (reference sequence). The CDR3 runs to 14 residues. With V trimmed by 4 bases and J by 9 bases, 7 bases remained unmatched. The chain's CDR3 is CASSARGGPSPLHF. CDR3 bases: TGTGCCAGCAGCGCCCGAGGGGGCCCTTCACCCCTCCACTTT.

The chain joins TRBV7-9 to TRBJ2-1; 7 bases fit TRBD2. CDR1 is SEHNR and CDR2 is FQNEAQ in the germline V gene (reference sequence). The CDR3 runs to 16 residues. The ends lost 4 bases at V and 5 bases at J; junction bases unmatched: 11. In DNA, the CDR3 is TGTGCCAGCAGCTCCCCCCTCGCGGGAGATAACAATGAGCAGTTCTTC. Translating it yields CASSSPLAGDNNEQFF.

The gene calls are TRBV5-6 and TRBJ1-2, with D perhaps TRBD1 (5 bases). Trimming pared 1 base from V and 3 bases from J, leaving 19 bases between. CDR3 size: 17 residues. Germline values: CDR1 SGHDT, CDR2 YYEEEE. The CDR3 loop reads CASSLRRGQTKDYGYTF. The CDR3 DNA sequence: TGTGCCAGCAGCTTGAGGAGGGGCCAAACAAAAGACTATGGCTACACCTTC.

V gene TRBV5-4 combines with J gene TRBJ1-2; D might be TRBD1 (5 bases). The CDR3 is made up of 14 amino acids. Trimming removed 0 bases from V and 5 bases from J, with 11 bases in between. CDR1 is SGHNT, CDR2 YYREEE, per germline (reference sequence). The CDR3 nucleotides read TGTGCCAGCAGCTTGGAACAGGTCTTTTATGGCTACACCTTC. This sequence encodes CASSLEQVFYGYTF. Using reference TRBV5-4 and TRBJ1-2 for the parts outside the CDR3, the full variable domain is ETGVTQSPTHLIKTRGQQVTLRCSSQSGHNTVSWYQQALGQGPQFIFQYYREEENGRGNFPPRFSGLQFPNYSSELNVNALELDDSALYLCASSLEQVFYGYTFGSGTRLTVV.

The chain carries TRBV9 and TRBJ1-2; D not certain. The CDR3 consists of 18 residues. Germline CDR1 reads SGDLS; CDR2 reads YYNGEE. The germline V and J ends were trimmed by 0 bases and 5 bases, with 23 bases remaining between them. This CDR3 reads CASSVDVDAKEGGYGYTF. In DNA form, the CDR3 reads TGTGCCAGCAGCGTAGATGTTGACGCCAAGGAGGGCGGATATGGCTACACCTTC.

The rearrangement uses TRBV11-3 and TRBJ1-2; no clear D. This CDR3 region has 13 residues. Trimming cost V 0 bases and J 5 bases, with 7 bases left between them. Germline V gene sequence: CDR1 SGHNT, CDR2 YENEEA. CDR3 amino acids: CASSLDRAYGYTF. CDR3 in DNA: TGTGCCAGCAGCTTAGATCGCGCTTATGGCTACACCTTC.